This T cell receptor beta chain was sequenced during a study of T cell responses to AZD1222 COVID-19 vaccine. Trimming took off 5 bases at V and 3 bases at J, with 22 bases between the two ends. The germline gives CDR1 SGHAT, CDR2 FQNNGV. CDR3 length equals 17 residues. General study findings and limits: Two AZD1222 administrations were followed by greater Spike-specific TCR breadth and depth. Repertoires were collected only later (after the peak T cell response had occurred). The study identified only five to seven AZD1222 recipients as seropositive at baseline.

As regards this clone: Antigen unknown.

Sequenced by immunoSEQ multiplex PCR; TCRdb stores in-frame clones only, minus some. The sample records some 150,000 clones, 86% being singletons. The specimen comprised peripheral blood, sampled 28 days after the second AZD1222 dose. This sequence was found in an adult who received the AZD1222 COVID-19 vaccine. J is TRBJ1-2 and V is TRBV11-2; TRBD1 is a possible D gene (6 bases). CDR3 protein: CASSAIYALQGHYGYTF. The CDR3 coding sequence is TGTGCCAGCAGCGCTATCTACGCGCTACAGGGACACTATGGCTACACCTTC.